A selection of T cell receptor beta chains follows, all from one sample in a study of cytotoxic CD8 clonotypes in ibrutinib-treated CLL. Some clones are missing from TCRdb's copy, which holds only in-frame ones; the method was immunoSEQ multiplex PCR. Among about 300,000 clones listed, around 77% were seen once. Sequences were derived from PBMCs, sampled at disease progression, from a patient treated with ibrutinib. The receptors shown here come from a human donor with chronic lymphocytic leukemia. Each CDR3 is given with its conserved first and last residue. Each record gives: CDR3 protein, CDR3 DNA, J gene, CDR3 length, D gene, clone size, V gene. D genes are given only for firm matches. Rows give clone size only sometimes, using once, few, many, or a class for an expanded clone.

CDR3: CASSPRTASTDTQYF
DNA: TGTGCCAGCAGCCCGCGGACTGCTAGCACAGATACGCAGTATTTT
J: TRBJ2-3
length: 15
D: .
size: once
V: TRBV9

CDR3: CAISMDRSLYQETQYF
DNA: TGTGCCATCAGTATGGACAGGTCCTTATACCAAGAGACCCAGTACTTC
J: TRBJ2-5
length: 16
D: TRBD1
size: .
V: TRBV10-3

CDR3: CASSLAVGNYEQYF
DNA: TGTGCCAGCAGCTTAGCGGTGGGGAACTACGAGCAGTACTTC
J: TRBJ2-7
length: 14
D: .
size: .
V: TRBV13

CDR3: CASRAGTYYEQYF
DNA: TGTGCCAGCAGGGCCGGGACCTACTACGAGCAGTACTTC
J: TRBJ2-7
length: 13
D: .
size: .
V: TRBV5-6

CDR3: CASAGEYYNSPLHF
DNA: TGTGCCAGTGCCGGGGAGTACTATAATTCACCCCTCCACTTT
J: TRBJ1-6
length: 14
D: .
size: .
V: TRBV19

CDR3: CASSQDRTTSSYEQYF
DNA: TGCGCCAGCAGCCAAGATCGGACGACAAGCTCCTACGAGCAGTACTTC
J: TRBJ2-7
length: 16
D: .
size: .
V: TRBV4-3

CDR3: CASSENRYYEQYF
DNA: TGTGCCAGCAGTGAAAACAGGTACTACGAGCAGTACTTC
J: TRBJ2-7
length: 13
D: .
size: .
V: TRBV6-1

CDR3: CASSYSLGQDGYTF
DNA: TGTGCCAGCAGTTACTCGCTGGGACAGGATGGCTACACCTTC
J: TRBJ1-2
length: 14
D: TRBD1
size: few
V: TRBV6-5

CDR3: CASSFGQGFVDTQYF
DNA: TGTGCCAGCAGCTTCGGTCAGGGGTTTGTAGATACGCAGTATTTT
J: TRBJ2-3
length: 15
D: .
size: .
V: TRBV5-8

CDR3: CASSRDREDDEQFF
DNA: TGTGCCAGCAGTCGGGACAGGGAAGACGATGAGCAGTTCTTC
J: TRBJ2-1
length: 14
D: TRBD1
size: once
V: TRBV6-5

CDR3: CASSVAPDISEHLRFF
DNA: TGTGCCAGCAGCGTAGCTCCCGACATAAGTGAGCATCTCAGGTTCTTC
J: TRBJ2-1
length: 16
D: .
size: .
V: TRBV9

CDR3: CASSLFYGASNQPQHF
DNA: TGTGCCAGCAGTTTATTCTACGGGGCCAGCAATCAGCCCCAGCATTTT
J: TRBJ1-5
length: 16
D: .
size: .
V: TRBV27

CDR3: CASAGERGTGELFF
DNA: TGTGCCAGCGCTGGGGAGCGAGGCACCGGGGAGCTGTTTTTT
J: TRBJ2-2
length: 14
D: .
size: once
V: TRBV28

CDR3: CASSKRGLAGVGEQFF
DNA: TGTGCCAGCAGCAAGAGAGGACTAGCGGGAGTGGGTGAGCAGTTCTTC
J: TRBJ2-1
length: 16
D: TRBD2
size: few
V: TRBV5-6

CDR3: CASSDRVNQPQHF
DNA: TGTGCCAGCAGCGACCGGGTCAATCAGCCCCAGCATTTT
J: TRBJ1-5
length: 13
D: .
size: few
V: TRBV7-6

CDR3: CASSDGNTIYF
DNA: TGTGCCAGCAGCGATGGAAACACCATATATTTT
J: TRBJ1-3
length: 11
D: .
size: .
V: TRBV7-9

CDR3: CASSYRGSYNEQFF
DNA: TGTGCCAGCAGTTACAGGGGCTCCTACAATGAGCAGTTCTTC
J: TRBJ2-1
length: 14
D: .
size: .
V: TRBV6-5

CDR3: CSVVSGNTIYF
DNA: TGCAGCGTTGTATCTGGAAACACCATATATTTT
J: TRBJ1-3
length: 11
D: .
size: few
V: TRBV29-1

CDR3: CASSGRGEATGELFF
DNA: TGTGCCAGCAGCGGGCGGGGAGAGGCCACCGGGGAGCTGTTTTTT
J: TRBJ2-2
length: 15
D: .
size: .
V: TRBV9

CDR3: CASSPHGSLANTGELFF
DNA: TGTGCCAGCAGCCCCCATGGTTCCCTCGCGAACACCGGGGAGCTGTTTTTT
J: TRBJ2-2
length: 17
D: .
size: .
V: TRBV7-3

CDR3: CASSLSVMDTQYF
DNA: TGTGCCAGCAGCTTGTCAGTCATGGATACGCAGTATTTT
J: TRBJ2-3
length: 13
D: .
size: .
V: TRBV28

CDR3: CASSGGAADTQYF
DNA: TGTGCCAGTAGCGGGGGGGCTGCAGATACGCAGTATTTT
J: TRBJ2-3
length: 13
D: TRBD2
size: .
V: TRBV6-5

CDR3: CASSKTAATSELDYEQYF
DNA: TGTGCCAGCAGCAAGACAGCCGCGACTAGCGAGCTAGATTACGAGCAGTACTTC
J: TRBJ2-7
length: 18
D: TRBD2
size: .
V: TRBV7-3

CDR3: CASSHPTYNYGYTF
DNA: TGCGCCAGCAGCCACCCGACCTATAACTATGGCTACACCTTC
J: TRBJ1-2
length: 14
D: .
size: few
V: TRBV4-1

CDR3: CASRKDRASGNTIYF
DNA: TGTGCCAGCAGGAAGGACAGGGCCTCTGGAAACACCATATATTTT
J: TRBJ1-3
length: 15
D: TRBD1
size: .
V: TRBV6-6

CDR3: CASSPGTAGETQYF
DNA: TGTGCCAGCAGCCCGGGGACAGCAGGAGAGACCCAGTACTTC
J: TRBJ2-5
length: 14
D: TRBD1
size: .
V: TRBV7-3

CDR3: CASSRLGGAVGEKLFF
DNA: TGTGCCAGCAGCCGTCTCGGCGGGGCTGTGGGTGAAAAACTGTTTTTT
J: TRBJ1-4
length: 16
D: .
size: .
V: TRBV14

CDR3: CASSPIGQGLYEQYF
DNA: TGTGCCAGCTCACCCATAGGACAGGGGTTGTACGAGCAGTACTTC
J: TRBJ2-7
length: 15
D: TRBD1
size: .
V: TRBV18

CDR3: CASSLNKYNEQFF
DNA: TGTGCCAGCAGCTTGAACAAATACAATGAGCAGTTCTTC
J: TRBJ2-1
length: 13
D: .
size: once
V: TRBV5-4

CDR3: CASSDRSDGYTF
DNA: TGTGCCAGCAGCGACAGGAGTGATGGCTACACCTTC
J: TRBJ1-2
length: 12
D: .
size: .
V: TRBV13

CDR3: CASSETQGARTEAFF
DNA: TGCGCCAGCAGTGAGACCCAGGGGGCGCGGACTGAAGCTTTCTTT
J: TRBJ1-1
length: 15
D: TRBD1
size: .
V: TRBV10-1

CDR3: CASNPAARIEDTF
DNA: TGTGCCAGCAACCCCGCGGCACGGATAGAGGACACCTTC
J: TRBJ1-2
length: 13
D: .
size: few
V: TRBV25-1

CDR3: CASSPDPRYEANVLTF
DNA: TGTGCCAGCAGCCCAGACCCTAGGTACGAGGCCAACGTCCTGACTTTC
J: TRBJ2-6
length: 16
D: .
size: few
V: TRBV7-3

CDR3: CASKMGSSYNEQFF
DNA: TGTGCCAGCAAGATGGGGAGCTCCTACAATGAGCAGTTCTTC
J: TRBJ2-1
length: 14
D: .
size: .
V: TRBV2

CDR3: CASSLGQGPNLYGYTF
DNA: TGTGCCAGCAGCTTAGGACAGGGGCCCAACCTCTATGGCTACACCTTC
J: TRBJ1-2
length: 16
D: TRBD1
size: .
V: TRBV11-1

CDR3: CASSSRMNTEAFF
DNA: TGTGCCAGCAGCTCCCGGATGAACACTGAAGCTTTCTTT
J: TRBJ1-1
length: 13
D: .
size: .
V: TRBV7-9

CDR3: CASSQEQGTDTQYF
DNA: TGCGCCAGCAGCCAAGAACAGGGGACAGATACGCAGTATTTT
J: TRBJ2-3
length: 14
D: TRBD1
size: .
V: TRBV4-3

CDR3: CSVTSGGAGETQYF
DNA: TGCAGCGTCACTAGCGGGGGGGCCGGTGAGACCCAGTACTTC
J: TRBJ2-5
length: 14
D: TRBD2
size: .
V: TRBV29-1

CDR3: CATSRAVIQGASYGYTF
DNA: TGTGCCACCAGCAGAGCGGTAATACAGGGGGCATCGTATGGCTACACCTTC
J: TRBJ1-2
length: 17
D: TRBD1
size: .
V: TRBV15

CDR3: CASSYSIGRSYEQYF
DNA: TGTGCCAGCAGTTACTCGATCGGACGGAGTTACGAGCAGTACTTC
J: TRBJ2-7
length: 15
D: .
size: .
V: TRBV6-5

CDR3: CASLVLAGRTGELFF
DNA: TGTGCCAGCTTGGTACTAGCGGGAAGGACCGGGGAGCTGTTTTTT
J: TRBJ2-2
length: 15
D: TRBD2
size: .
V: TRBV18

CDR3: CASSIQGETDTQYF
DNA: TGTGCCAGTAGTATACAGGGGGAAACAGATACGCAGTATTTT
J: TRBJ2-3
length: 14
D: TRBD1
size: .
V: TRBV19

CDR3: CASTSSSGRWKHGNTGELFF
DNA: TGTGCCAGCACTTCTTCTAGCGGGAGGTGGAAGCACGGTAACACCGGGGAGCTGTTTTTT
J: TRBJ2-2
length: 20
D: TRBD2
size: few
V: TRBV27

CDR3: CSVEKGAGETQYF
DNA: TGCAGCGTTGAAAAGGGGGCTGGGGAGACCCAGTACTTC
J: TRBJ2-5
length: 13
D: TRBD1
size: .
V: TRBV29-1

CDR3: CASSLISGVSYNEQFF
DNA: TGCGCCAGCAGCTTGATATCGGGGGTCTCCTACAATGAGCAGTTCTTC
J: TRBJ2-1
length: 16
D: .
size: .
V: TRBV5-1